A selection of T cell receptor beta chains follows, all from one sample in a study of cytomegalovirus exposure and HLA in healthy donors. TCRdb keeps only in-frame clones here, not all; method: immunoSEQ multiplex PCR. This table has approximately 140,000 clones, roughly 73% appearing once. The sample consisted of PBMCs. The receptors come from a female donor in good health and CMV-seronegative. Both conserved end residues are part of each CDR3.

J: TRBJ2-7
V: TRBV4-1
CDR3: CASSQDTGGYEQYF

J: TRBJ2-7
V: TRBV9
CDR3: CASSPRGTQTYEQYF

J: TRBJ2-7
V: TRBV6-5
CDR3: CASSYSTGPEYF

J: TRBJ2-7
V: TRBV19
CDR3: CASSTAVDSYEQYF

J: TRBJ1-1
V: TRBV27
CDR3: CASSFIAPEDTEAFF

J: TRBJ2-7
V: TRBV28
CDR3: CASSPTGTANYEQYF

J: TRBJ2-7
V: TRBV5-1
CDR3: CASSLEGPLYEQYF

J: TRBJ1-1
V: TRBV11-3
CDR3: CASSLVGGADTEAFF

J: TRBJ2-1
V: TRBV2
CDR3: CASSLVTESYNEQFF

J: TRBJ1-2
V: TRBV7-3
CDR3: CASSLWGQLNYGYTF

J: TRBJ1-4
V: TRBV6-1
CDR3: CASTTFGQGNEKLFF

J: TRBJ1-1
V: TRBV19
CDR3: CASSVLTGGFHTEAFF

J: TRBJ2-7
V: TRBV19
CDR3: CASSIPGTGHYEQYF

J: TRBJ1-5
V: TRBV7-2
CDR3: CASSLGAYQPQHF

J: TRBJ1-4
V: TRBV5-4
CDR3: CASRFAPQGEKLFF

J: TRBJ2-1
V: TRBV9
CDR3: CASSVDWSGVEQFF

J: TRBJ2-5
V: TRBV5-1
CDR3: CASSMQGYETQYF

J: TRBJ1-1
V: TRBV6-1
CDR3: CASSAGQGHEAFF

J: TRBJ2-7
V: TRBV2
CDR3: CASTNRAYEQYF

J: TRBJ2-7
V: TRBV4-1
CDR3: CASSQAQPGNYEQYF

J: TRBJ2-7
V: TRBV6-4
CDR3: CASRKTTGGKKPYEQYF

J: TRBJ2-7
V: TRBV11-1
CDR3: CASSYPLADPSYEQYF

J: TRBJ2-3
V: TRBV9
CDR3: CASSAPGVLGTDTQYF

J: TRBJ2-1
V: TRBV5-5
CDR3: CASSLGLTSAPRPDNEQFF

J: TRBJ1-1
V: TRBV7-6
CDR3: CASSLAPGVEAFF

J: TRBJ1-2
V: TRBV2
CDR3: CASSTGDYGYTF

J: TRBJ1-1
V: TRBV6-1
CDR3: CASRGTGEAFF

J: TRBJ2-1
V: TRBV6-1
CDR3: CASFRDRHADNEQFF

J: TRBJ1-2
V: TRBV5-1
CDR3: CASSLELWSAGGLGYTF

J: TRBJ1-2
V: TRBV6-5
CDR3: CASSRTGNYGYTF

J: TRBJ2-7
V: TRBV5-6
CDR3: CASSLVTGTAAYEQYF

J: TRBJ2-5
V: TRBV9
CDR3: CASSVGAGVSQETQYF

J: TRBJ1-2
V: TRBV28
CDR3: CASSSGQGAHYGYTF

J: TRBJ2-3
V: TRBV27
CDR3: CASSPWTGLKDTQYF

J: TRBJ1-2
V: TRBV6-1
CDR3: CASSEVFGSGGYTF

J: TRBJ2-2
V: TRBV2
CDR3: CASSHEAPANTGELFF

J: TRBJ1-2
V: TRBV29-1
CDR3: CSVILLDRGPYGYTF

J: TRBJ2-7
V: TRBV2
CDR3: CASSTGQNPYF

J: TRBJ2-7
V: TRBV6-1
CDR3: CASRGAGMGGLGQYF

J: TRBJ2-5
V: TRBV28
CDR3: CASSLPRETQYF

J: TRBJ2-1
V: TRBV11-3
CDR3: CASSTPRSDEQFF

J: TRBJ1-5
V: TRBV10-2
CDR3: CASSESGSNQPQHF

J: TRBJ1-2
V: TRBV28
CDR3: CASSLAGGGYTF